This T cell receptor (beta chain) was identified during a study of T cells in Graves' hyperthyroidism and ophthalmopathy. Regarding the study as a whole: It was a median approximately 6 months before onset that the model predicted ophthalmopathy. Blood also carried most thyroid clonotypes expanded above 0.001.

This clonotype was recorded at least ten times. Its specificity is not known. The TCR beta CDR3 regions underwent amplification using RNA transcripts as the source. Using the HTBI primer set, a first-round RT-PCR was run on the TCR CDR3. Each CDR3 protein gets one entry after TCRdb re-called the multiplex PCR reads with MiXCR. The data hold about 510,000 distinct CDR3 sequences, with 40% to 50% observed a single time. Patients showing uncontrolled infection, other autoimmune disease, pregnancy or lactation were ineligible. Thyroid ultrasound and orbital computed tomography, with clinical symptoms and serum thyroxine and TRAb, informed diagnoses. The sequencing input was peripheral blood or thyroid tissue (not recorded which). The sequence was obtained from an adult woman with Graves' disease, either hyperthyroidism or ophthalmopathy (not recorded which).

CDR3 nucleotides: TGTGCCAGCGGTGCGGGTGGAAGCTCCTACGAGCAGTACTTC. Protein sequence: CASGAGGSSYEQYF. The chain has TRBV12-3 or TRBV12-4 and TRBJ2-7, with TRBD2 as a possible D gene (5 bases). Trimming stripped 8 bases from V and 0 bases from J, with 14 bases between. The CDR3 runs to 14 residues.